This entry lists 27 T cell receptor beta chains sequenced from one sample in a study of CD4 and CD8 cells across lung adenocarcinoma regions (dated by TCRdb to between 2018 and 2020). Library generation was performed with PCR. The instrument was a HiSeq X Ten. TCRdb cleaned the public reads at Q25 with fastp, built clones with MiXCR and kept in-frame beta chains. Under each unique CDR3 protein, matching rows form one entry showing the most common genes and DNA. Counted in this sample were thousands of distinct CDR3 sequences; about 51% of them appeared once. Roughly 20% of the sample goes to the ten largest clones. The sample comprised CD8+ T cells from the center of a lung tumor. The cell subset or site label, as the study defines it: tumor center region. These receptors all stem from a female donor with lung adenocarcinoma. The CD4 and CD8 labels of this study may be unreliable.

The chain carries TRBV7-6 and TRBJ2-2; the D gene could be TRBD1 or TRBD2 (5 bases each). The germline V gene encodes CDR1 SGHVS and CDR2 FNYEAQ. Trimming removed 5 bases from V and 16 bases from J, with 23 bases in between. This CDR3 contains 14 residues. The CDR3 protein is CASSLGVNTDAQFF. CDR3 DNA: TGTGCCAGCAGCCTGGGGGTAAACACCGATGCGCAGTTTTTT.

This clonotype was detected ten times or more. The chain links TRBV24-1 to TRBJ2-2; TRBD2 is a possible D gene (6 bases). V lost 5 bases to trimming and J lost 4 bases, with 10 bases between them. Germline CDR1 is KGHDR and CDR2 is SFDVKD. This CDR3 has 14 amino acids. The CDR3 DNA sequence: TGTGCCACCAGTGTCCAGGGAGGCACCGGGGAGCTGTTTTTT. It translates to CATSVQGGTGELFF.

This clonotype was counted between two and nine times. This chain uses TRBV11-2 with TRBJ2-1, with D tentatively TRBD2 (6 bases). Germline CDR1 reads SGHAT; CDR2 reads FQNNGV. This CDR3 comprises 17 residues. V lost 2 bases and J lost 0, with 14 bases in between. CDR3 sequence: CASSLSREIPSYNEQFF. As DNA, the CDR3 is TGTGCCAGCAGCTTATCTCGGGAGATACCCTCCTACAATGAGCAGTTCTTC. Variable domain in full (rest from reference TRBV11-2 and TRBJ2-1): EAGVAQSPRYKIIEKRQSVAFWCNPISGHATLYWYQQILGQGPKLLIQFQNNGVVDDSQLPKDRFSAERLKGVDSTLKIQPAKLEDSAVYLCASSLSREIPSYNEQFFGPGTRLTVL.

The chain carries TRBV2 and TRBJ2-1; 10 bases line up with TRBD1. After removal of 1 base from V and 10 bases from J, the junction contained 13 bases not matched to a gene. Germline CDR1 is SNHLY and CDR2 is FYNNEI. This CDR3 spans 17 amino acids. The CDR3 DNA is TGTGCCAGCAGTGAAGAGATGTCGGACAGGGGGGGCTACGAGCAGTTCTTC. It is translated as CASSEEMSDRGGYEQFF.

As for this clonotype: A much larger clone is a single base away; this may be a read error. For the CDR3, the DNA is TGTGCCAGCAGTTACGGCTACGAGCAGTTCTTC. Its protein is CASSYGYEQFF. The V gene is TRBV6-2 or TRBV6-3, the J gene TRBJ2-1, with D unclear. The CDR3 extends over 11 amino acids. V was shortened by 2 bases and J by 10 bases, with 6 bases between the two germline ends. The germline V gene has CDR1 MNHEY and CDR2 SVGEGT.

The V gene is TRBV6-1, the J gene TRBJ2-3; unclear D gene. The ends were cut back, 3 bases at V and 11 bases at J, with 18 bases in the middle. Germline V gene lookup returns CDR1 MNHNS and CDR2 SASEGT. This CDR3 region has 14 residues. CDR3 sequence reads: CASSDSRYAEEQYF. DNA for the CDR3: TGTGCCAGCAGTGATTCGCGATATGCAGAGGAGCAGTATTTT.

This clonotype was seen many times. This chain joins TRBV6-5 and TRBJ2-7; 7 nucleotides agree with TRBD2. CDR1 MNHEY and CDR2 SVGAGI come from the germline V gene. The J segment lost 4 bases and the V segment lost 4 bases, leaving 13 bases of the junction unmatched. There are 16 residues in the CDR3. In DNA, the CDR3 is TGTGCCAGCAGTTCCCAAAGGGAGGGACTATCTTACGAGCAGTACTTC. Translating gives CASSSQREGLSYEQYF.

This clonotype was observed many times. V is TRBV5-1 and J is TRBJ2-3; possible D gene TRBD2, 7 bases. CDR3 length equals 13 residues. V was cut by 4 bases and J by 4 bases, with 10 bases left in between. The germline V gene has CDR1 SGHRS and CDR2 YFSETQ. The CDR3 here is CASSEGGADTQYF. Written as DNA, the CDR3 is TGCGCCAGCAGCGAGGGGGGGGCAGATACGCAGTATTTT.

This rearrangement joins TRBV7-2 to TRBJ2-1; D remains ambiguous. The J call could be wrong; TRBJ2-5 is a better fit for the DNA end. CDR3 length equals 11 residues. Germline V gene lookup returns CDR1 SGHTA and CDR2 FQGNSA. CDR3 DNA sequence: TGTGCCAGCCGAGACCGGAACACCCAGTACTTC. Protein sequence: CASRDRNTQYF.

This clonotype was picked up a small number of times. J is TRBJ2-5 and V is TRBV12-3 or TRBV12-4; D is unresolved. The CDR3 is 16 amino acids. Trimming pared 6 bases from V and 4 bases from J, leaving 21 bases between. The CDR3 is CASRGPEGRLRETQYF. CDR3 DNA sequence: TGTGCCAGCAGAGGCCCCGAAGGCCGCTTGAGAGAGACCCAGTACTTC.

Comment on this clonotype: The junction departs from the called germline gene at one end, perhaps through a read error. The chain carries TRBV6-1 and TRBJ1-2; TRBD1 agrees at 7 bases. Germline lookup yields CDR1 MNHNS and CDR2 SASEGT. CDR3 length: 13 residues. As DNA, the CDR3 is TGTGCCAGCACCCCACCGGGACAGTATGGATCTTTCTTC. It specifies CASTPPGQYGSFF.

Turning to this clonotype: The junction does not match germline at one end; this may be a read error. The rearrangement links TRBV12-3 or TRBV12-4 to TRBJ2-4, with D perhaps matching TRBD2 (6 bases). The CDR3 totals 14 residues. The CDR3 bases are TGTGGCGTCACTGGGCGGGGAGCCAAAAACATGCAGTACTTC. It is translated as CGVTGRGAKNMQYF.

This chain links TRBV7-9 with TRBJ2-3, with D perhaps being TRBD1 or TRBD2 (5 bases each). Near its end, the DNA agrees better with TRBJ2-7, so the J call may be wrong. In germline, CDR1 is SEHNR, CDR2 FQNEAQ (reference sequence). This CDR3 is 15 amino acids long. The CDR3 sequence: CGAGFRGGAPDTQYF. DNA of the CDR3: TGTGGCGCGGGCTTTAGGGGCGGTGCCCCAGATACGCAGTACTTC.

V gene TRBV6-5 combines with J gene TRBJ2-3, with D possibly matching TRBD2 (7 bases). V shed 2 bases and J shed 5 bases, with 14 bases lying between them. Germline CDR1 MNHEY, CDR2 SVGAGI. The length of the CDR3 is 15 residues. The CDR3 DNA sequence: TGTGCCAGCAGTTACCGGGGGGCGGGCGAAGATACGCAGTATTTT. It is translated as CASSYRGAGEDTQYF.

The chain joins TRBV12-3 or TRBV12-4 to TRBJ2-2; D is perhaps TRBD2 (6 bases). The CDR3 loop spans 15 amino acids. The V end was cut by 3 bases, the J end by 7 bases, with 15 bases between. The CDR3 protein is CASSFTVGGLGELFF. The DNA of the CDR3 is TGTGCCAGCAGTTTCACCGTCGGGGGACTCGGGGAGCTGTTTTTT.

The CDR3 coding sequence is TGTGCCAGCAGTGAACAAGCGAACACCGGGGAGCTGTTTTTT. Translation gives CASSEQANTGELFF. The chain is built from TRBV6-1 and TRBJ2-2; D is uncertain. From germline, CDR1 is MNHNS and CDR2 SASEGT. The CDR3 covers 14 residues. Trimming removed 2 bases from V and 0 bases from J, with 4 bases in between.

The chain has TRBV7-9 and TRBJ2-1; 9 nucleotides match TRBD1. The V gene's germline CDR1 is SEHNR and CDR2 FQNEAQ (reference sequence). CDR3 length: 16 residues. V lost 1 base and J lost 6; bases outside the gene matches: 7. The CDR3 nucleotides are TGTGCCAGCAGCTTAGTGGGACAGGGAAATTCCAATGAGCAGTTCTTC. It yields the protein CASSLVGQGNSNEQFF.

This clonotype was counted at least ten times. The chain combines TRBV4-1 with TRBJ2-3; 7 bases fit TRBD1. J lost 2 bases, V lost 6 bases, and 8 bases had no gene match. The CDR3 contains 15 residues. Germline V gene sequence: CDR1 MGHRA, CDR2 YSYEKL. The CDR3 protein is CASRMDRTYTDTQYF. For the CDR3, the DNA is TGCGCCAGCAGGATGGACAGGACCTACACAGATACGCAGTATTTT.

This chain uses TRBV7-2 with TRBJ2-4; maybe TRBD1 (6 bases). The germline V gene has CDR1 SGHTA and CDR2 FQGNSA. This CDR3 is built from 14 residues. The V end lost 10 bases, the J end lost 12 bases, and 25 bases lay between the germline ends. CDR3 loop: CATAGGRTKDTQYF. DNA of the CDR3: TGTGCCACTGCTGGGGGCCGCACCAAAGACACTCAGTACTTC. Combining the CDR3 with reference TRBV7-2 and TRBJ2-4 gives the whole variable domain GAGVSQSPSNKVTEKGKDVELRCDPISGHTALYWYRQSLGQGLEFLIYFQGNSAPDKSGLPSDRFSAERTGGSVSTLTIQRTQQEDSAVYLCATAGGRTKDTQYFGAGTRLSVL.

This clonotype is classed as medium-sized. This chain links TRBV6-1 with TRBJ2-3; D not certain. With 1 base removed from V and 0 bases from J, the gap between germline ends came to 5 bases. Germline CDR1 and CDR2: MNHNS and SASEGT. The CDR3 runs 14 residues. The CDR3 sequence is CASSEGWSTDTQYF. As DNA, the CDR3 is TGTGCCAGCAGTGAAGGGTGGAGCACAGATACGCAGTATTTT.

This clonotype was detected only a few times. The chain uses TRBV6-2 or TRBV6-3 and TRBJ2-1; no definite D call. CDR3 length: 15 residues. Per the germline V gene, CDR1 is MNHEY and CDR2 is SVGEGT. V lost 0 bases and J 2 bases, leaving 8 bases between the germline ends. The CDR3: CASSYSGVPYNEQFF. CDR3 DNA sequence: TGTGCCAGCAGTTACTCGGGCGTCCCCTACAATGAGCAGTTCTTC.

This clonotype has just one count. A junction end diverges from the germline sequence, so it may reflect a read error. The V gene is TRBV6-5, the J gene TRBJ2-4; a weak D match, TRBD2 (6 bases). CDR1 and CDR2 (germline): MNHEY, SVGAGI. This CDR3 is built from 15 residues. CDR3 DNA: TGTGCCAGCGGTTCGGGGCGGGGAGCGGAAGATACTCAGTACTTT. The encoded protein is CASGSGRGAEDTQYF.

Turning to this clonotype: No DNA is shown, since the ends of the CDR3 on it are uncertain; the CDR3 is the one TCRdb lists. V and J are TRBV7-9 and TRBJ2-3; the table's D call, TRBD1, was not checked against the DNA. Germline CDR1 is SEHNR and CDR2 is FQNEAQ (reference sequence). Counting both end residues, the CDR3 totals 15 amino acids. The CDR3 sequence: CGGGFGGGATDTQYF.

Remarks on this clonotype: Lacking the conserved final phenylalanine or tryptophan, this CDR3 likely reflects a read error. It is unclear where the CDR3 begins or ends on the DNA, so no DNA is shown, and the CDR3 is as TCRdb lists it. The chain joins TRBV12-3 or TRBV12-4 to TRBJ2-6; the table names TRBD1, a call not compared with the DNA. With termini counted, the CDR3 has 15 amino acids. The CDR3 reads CASRSGQGVEQYFGA.

This clonotype was picked up a small number of times. The V and J genes are TRBV5-5 and TRBJ2-1; the D gene is possibly TRBD1 (6 bases). Matching the DNA end better, TRBJ2-5 makes the J call doubtful. Germline CDR1 and CDR2: SGHKS and YYEKEE (reference sequence). There are 14 residues in the CDR3. This CDR3 reads CASRTGGVSETQYF. CDR3 bases: TGTGCCAGCAGGACAGGTGGGGTCTCCGAGACCCAGTACTTC.

As concerns this clonotype: Its ends do not fully match the called genes, so a read error is possible. The rearrangement links TRBV7-6 to TRBJ2-4, with D perhaps being TRBD1 or TRBD2 (5 bases each). This CDR3 region has 18 residues. The germline gives CDR1 SGHVS, CDR2 FNYEAQ. In DNA form, the CDR3 reads TGTGCCAGCAGCTCCCTTAAGGGAGCAGGGCGTGACAAAAACATCCAGTACTTC. It codes for CASSSLKGAGRDKNIQYF.

On this clonotype: The junction departs from the called germline gene at one end, perhaps through a read error. The V and J genes are TRBV7-2 and TRBJ2-3; either TRBD1 or TRBD2 may supply D (5 bases each). Germline loops: CDR1 SGHTA, CDR2 FQGNSA. This CDR3 has 12 residues. The CDR3 region is CASSPRVGEQYF. CDR3 bases: TGTGCCAGCAGCCCAAGAGTGGGGGAGCAGTACTTT.